This T cell receptor (beta chain) was sequenced during a study of PD-1 blockade in classical Hodgkin lymphoma (dated by TCRdb to about 2020). Notes on the research overall: Nivolumab dosing was 3 mg/kg intravenously every 2 weeks, continuing until either disease progression or unacceptable toxicity. The study used CyTOF and TCR beta sequencing to define a peripheral blood immune signature of response to PD-1 blockade in classical Hodgkin lymphoma.

This clone turned up a few times. What this receptor recognizes is not known. No base quality values were provided; no much bigger clone lies one nucleotide off. The intended sense of this specimen's time point label: cycle 4 day 1 (C4D1), after five to seven weeks of nivolumab. Every trial patient had relapsed after autologous stem cell transplantation, and cohorts A, B and C differed in prior brentuximab vedotin exposure. The trial cohort included some 53 patients with relapsed/refractory classical Hodgkin lymphoma, and each patient had a best overall response of complete response, partial response or progressive disease. Trial patients were treated with single-agent nivolumab in the multi-cohort phase II CheckMate 205 trial. An independent review committee assessed best overall response by applying the 2007 International Working Group response criteria. Trial PBMCs were collected just before the start of nivolumab (C1D1) and during therapy at cycle 2 day 1 and cycle 4 day 1. Peripheral blood was collected in 8 mL Vacutainer Cell Preparation Tubes, from which PBMCs were isolated by centrifugation and then cryopreserved.

What the study reported, not specific to this receptor: Trial patients achieving complete response had baseline diversity similar to newly diagnosed patients, whereas partial responders and progressors had significantly lower diversity. Lower diversity was observed in patients in whom nivolumab was started less than 1 year after ASCT, and these patients were excluded from later analyses so that confounding by immune reconstitution would be avoided. By C4D1, a significant rise was seen in CD4+ TCR diversity but not in CD8+ TCR diversity (p=0.0027 vs p=0.16), and the rise was most apparent among complete responders (p=0.02). Newly diagnosed patients were reported to have lower baseline TCR diversity than healthy donors, and relapsed/refractory patients were reported to have lower baseline TCR diversity still. The study was limited to a single clinical trial cohort, and causes of repertoire differences, possibly disease activity or prior therapy, remained undefined.

From cysteine to phenylalanine, the CDR3 is 17 amino acids long. Left in the record is the CDR3 DNA by itself, 51 bases read in frame from the first base. CDR1 MGHRA and CDR2 YSYEKL were looked up in the germline V gene. V trim: 1 base; J trim: 6 bases; unmatched bases: 10. The Qiagen DNeasy kit was used to extract genomic DNA from unsorted PBMCs and from the negatively selected CD4+ and CD8+ fractions. Amplification of TCR beta CDR3 regions was done by immunoSEQ multiplex PCR with primers that anneal to V and J segments. A synthetic immune receptor repertoire was used to minimize amplification bias, and remaining bias was computationally removed after sequencing. The original methods were these. Custom Python scripts were used to quantify repertoire diversity as the Shannon entropy index. Unsorted, CD4+ and CD8+ repertoires were examined separately, except in combined analyses, for which CD4+ and CD8+ sequences were merged in silico. A clone counted as expanded when the clone's frequency after treatment rose at least 2-fold relative to C1D1, and clones undetected at baseline were given a pseudocount of 0.5. Clones with 0 or 1 copy at C1D1 were defined as singleton clones, while clones with 2 or more copies were defined as non-singleton clones. Clones expanded in unsorted samples were labelled as CD4+, CD8+ or unknown by matching protein sequences in sorted samples from the same patient. Diversity changes from C1D1 to C4D1 were tested in paired samples using Wilcoxon tests. Sourced from immuneACCESS, this table was stored by TCRdb with only in-frame sequences that have V and J called. A share of the clones is absent; for the studies checked, an unresolved V gene accounts for under half, and the remainder has no known explanation. V, J and clone size reflect that table, while D and trimming were determined from the DNA. The sample table contains some 90,000 clones; only one count was recorded for around 80% of them. The biggest ten clones account for about a sixth of the sample.

The clonotype was recovered from a human donor with classical Hodgkin lymphoma. Source: peripheral blood mononuclear cells (PBMCs), taken before the fourth cycle of nivolumab. The sequence links TRBV4-1 to TRBJ2-2, with 8 middle bases fitting TRBD2. The CDR3 protein is CASSQGLAFSLAGELFF. The nucleotides are TGCGCCAGCAGCCAAGGACTAGCGTTCTCCCTCGCCGGGGAGCTGTTTTTT.